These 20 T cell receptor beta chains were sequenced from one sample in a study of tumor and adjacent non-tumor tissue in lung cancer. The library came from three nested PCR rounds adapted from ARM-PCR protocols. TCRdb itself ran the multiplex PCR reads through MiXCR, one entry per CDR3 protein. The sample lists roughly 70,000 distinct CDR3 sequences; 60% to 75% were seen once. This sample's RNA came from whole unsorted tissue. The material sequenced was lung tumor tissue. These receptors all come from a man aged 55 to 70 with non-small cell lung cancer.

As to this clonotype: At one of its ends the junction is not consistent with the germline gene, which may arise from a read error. The CDR3 sequence is CASIPRDGYDYIF. The CDR3 DNA reads TGTGCCAGCATTCCTCGGGACGGCTATGACTACATCTTC. V gene TRBV12-3 or TRBV12-4 combines with J gene TRBJ1-2, with D tentatively TRBD1 (5 bases). The CDR3 has 13 amino acids.

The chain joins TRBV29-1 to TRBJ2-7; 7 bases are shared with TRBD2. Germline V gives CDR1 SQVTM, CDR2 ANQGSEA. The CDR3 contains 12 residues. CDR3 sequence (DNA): TGCAACCGATCCCCGGGGGGCTACGAGCAGTACTTC. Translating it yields CNRSPGGYEQYF.

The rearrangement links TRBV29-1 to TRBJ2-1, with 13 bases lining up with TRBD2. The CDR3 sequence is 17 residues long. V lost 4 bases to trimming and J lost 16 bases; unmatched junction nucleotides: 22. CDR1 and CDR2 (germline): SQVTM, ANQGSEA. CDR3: CSVVFWTSGSSYNGQFF. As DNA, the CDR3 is TGCAGCGTTGTATTTTGGACTAGCGGGAGCTCCTACAATGGGCAATTCTTC.

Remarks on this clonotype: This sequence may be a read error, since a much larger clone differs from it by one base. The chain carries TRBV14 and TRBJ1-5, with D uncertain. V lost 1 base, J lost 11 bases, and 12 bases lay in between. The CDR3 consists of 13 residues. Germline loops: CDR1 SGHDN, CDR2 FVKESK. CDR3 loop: CASSQGSNRSQHF. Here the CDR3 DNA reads TGTGCCAGCAGCCAAGGTTCGAATCGGTCCCAGCATTTT.

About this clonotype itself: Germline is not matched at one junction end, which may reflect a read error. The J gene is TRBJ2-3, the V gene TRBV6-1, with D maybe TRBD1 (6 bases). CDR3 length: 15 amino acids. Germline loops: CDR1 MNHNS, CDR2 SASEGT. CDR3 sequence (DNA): TGTGTCAGCACTGCCTCAACAGGGACAACAGATACGCAGTATTTT. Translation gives CVSTASTGTTDTQYF.

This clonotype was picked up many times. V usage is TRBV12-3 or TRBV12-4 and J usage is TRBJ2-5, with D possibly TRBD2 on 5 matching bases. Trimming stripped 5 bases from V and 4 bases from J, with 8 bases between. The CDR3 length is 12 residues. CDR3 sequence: CASSPSRETQYF. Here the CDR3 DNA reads TGTGCCAGCAGTCCTAGCCGAGAGACCCAGTACTTC.

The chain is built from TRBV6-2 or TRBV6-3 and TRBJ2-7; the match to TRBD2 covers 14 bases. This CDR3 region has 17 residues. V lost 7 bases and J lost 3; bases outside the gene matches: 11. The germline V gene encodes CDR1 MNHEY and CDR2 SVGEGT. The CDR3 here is CASTQTPGLAGVYEQYV. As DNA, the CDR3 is TGTGCCAGCACTCAAACTCCGGGACTAGCGGGAGTCTACGAGCAGTACGTC.

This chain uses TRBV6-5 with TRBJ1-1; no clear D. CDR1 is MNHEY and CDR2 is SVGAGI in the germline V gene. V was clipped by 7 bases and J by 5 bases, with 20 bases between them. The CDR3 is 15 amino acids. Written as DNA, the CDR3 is TGTGCCAGCAACTACTCGATAAAGGGAGGAACTGAAGCTTTCTTT. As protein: CASNYSIKGGTEAFF.

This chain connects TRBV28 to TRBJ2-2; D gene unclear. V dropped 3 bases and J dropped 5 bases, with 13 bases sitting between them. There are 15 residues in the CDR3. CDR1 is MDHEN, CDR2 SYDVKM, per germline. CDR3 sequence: CASSLPELMTGELFF. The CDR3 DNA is TGTGCCAGCAGTTTGCCCGAACTAATGACCGGGGAGCTGTTTTTT.

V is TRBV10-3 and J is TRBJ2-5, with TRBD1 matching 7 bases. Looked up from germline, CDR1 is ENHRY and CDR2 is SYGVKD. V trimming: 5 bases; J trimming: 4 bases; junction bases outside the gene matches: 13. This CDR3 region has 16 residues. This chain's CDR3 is CAISKVDRKYGETQYF. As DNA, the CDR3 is TGTGCCATCAGTAAGGTGGACAGGAAGTATGGAGAGACCCAGTACTTC.

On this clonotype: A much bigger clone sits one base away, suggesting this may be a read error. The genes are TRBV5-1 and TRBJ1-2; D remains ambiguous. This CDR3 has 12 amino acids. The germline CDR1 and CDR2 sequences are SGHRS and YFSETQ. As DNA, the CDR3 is TGCGCCAGCAGCTCTAATAACTCTGGCTACACCTTC. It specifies CASSSNNSGYTF.

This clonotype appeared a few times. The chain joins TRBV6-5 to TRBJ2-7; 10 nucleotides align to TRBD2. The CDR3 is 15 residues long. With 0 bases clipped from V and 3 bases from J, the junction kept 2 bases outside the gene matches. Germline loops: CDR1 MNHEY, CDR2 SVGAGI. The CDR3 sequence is CASSYSASGSYEQYF. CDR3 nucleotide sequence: TGTGCCAGCAGTTACTCGGCTAGCGGGAGCTACGAGCAGTACTTC.

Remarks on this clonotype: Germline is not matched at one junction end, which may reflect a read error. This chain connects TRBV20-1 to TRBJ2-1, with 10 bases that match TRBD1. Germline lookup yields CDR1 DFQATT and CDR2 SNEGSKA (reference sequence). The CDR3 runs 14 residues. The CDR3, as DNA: TGCACTGCTAGACCCGGGACAGGGGAGGATGAGCAGTTCTTC. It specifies CTARPGTGEDEQFF.

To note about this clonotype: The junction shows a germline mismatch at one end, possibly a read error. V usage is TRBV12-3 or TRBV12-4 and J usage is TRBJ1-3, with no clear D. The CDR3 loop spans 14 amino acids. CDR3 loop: CDSTLVSRGNTIYF. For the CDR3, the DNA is TGTGACAGCACTTTAGTATCGCGTGGAAACACCATATATTTT.

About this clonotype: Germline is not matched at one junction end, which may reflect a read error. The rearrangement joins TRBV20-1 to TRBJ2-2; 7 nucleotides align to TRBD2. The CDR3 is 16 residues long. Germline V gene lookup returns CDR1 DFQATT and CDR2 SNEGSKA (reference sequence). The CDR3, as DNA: TGCAGTGATACTTTAGAGGGAGGGCTGGAGATAGGGGAGATGTTTTTT. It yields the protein CSDTLEGGLEIGEMFF.

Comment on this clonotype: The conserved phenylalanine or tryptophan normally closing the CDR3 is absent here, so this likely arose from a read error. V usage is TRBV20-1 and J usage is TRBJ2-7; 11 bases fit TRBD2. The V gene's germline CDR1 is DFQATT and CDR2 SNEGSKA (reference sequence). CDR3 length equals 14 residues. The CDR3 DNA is TGCAATGCTAAAAAACTAGCGGGAGAAAACGAGCAGTACTTA. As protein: CNAKKLAGENEQYL.

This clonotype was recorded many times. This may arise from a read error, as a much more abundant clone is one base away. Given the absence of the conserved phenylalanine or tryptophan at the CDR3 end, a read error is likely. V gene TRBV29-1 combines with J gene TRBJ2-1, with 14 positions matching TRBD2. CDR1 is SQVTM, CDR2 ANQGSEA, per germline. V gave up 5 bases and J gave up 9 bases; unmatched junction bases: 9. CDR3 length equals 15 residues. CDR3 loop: CSVPGTSGREAEQFL. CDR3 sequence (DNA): TGCAGCGTTCCAGGGACTAGCGGGAGAGAGGCTGAGCAGTTCCTC.

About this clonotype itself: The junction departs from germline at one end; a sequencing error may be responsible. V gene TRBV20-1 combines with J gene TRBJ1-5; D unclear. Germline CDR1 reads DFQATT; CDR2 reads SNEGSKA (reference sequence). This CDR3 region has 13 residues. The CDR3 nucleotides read TGCAGTACTAGCGTTGGGCTAAGTCAGGCCCAGCATTTT. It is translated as CSTSVGLSQAQHF.

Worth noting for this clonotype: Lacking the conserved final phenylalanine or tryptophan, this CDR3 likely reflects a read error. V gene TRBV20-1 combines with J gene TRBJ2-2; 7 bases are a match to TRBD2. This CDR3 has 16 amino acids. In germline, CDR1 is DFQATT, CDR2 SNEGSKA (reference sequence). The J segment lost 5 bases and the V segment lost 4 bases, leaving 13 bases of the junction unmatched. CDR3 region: CSATLVGGSETGELFY. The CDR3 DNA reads TGCAGTGCTACTTTAGTGGGAGGGTCGGAGACCGGGGAGCTGTTTTAT.

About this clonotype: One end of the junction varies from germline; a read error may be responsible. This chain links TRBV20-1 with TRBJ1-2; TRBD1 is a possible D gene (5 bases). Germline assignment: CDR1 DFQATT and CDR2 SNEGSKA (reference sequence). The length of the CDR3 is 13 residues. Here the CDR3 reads CSTRTGARYGYTF. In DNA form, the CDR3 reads TGCAGTACTAGGACCGGGGCCCGATATGGTTACACCTTC.